The 14 T cell receptor beta chains in this list originate from one sample, sequenced in a study of OX40 agonist ivuxolimab in advanced cancers. Clones were read by immunoSEQ multiplex PCR, and TCRdb kept only the in-frame ones, dropping some. The sample lists tens of thousands of clones; approximately 85% were seen once. The source was CD4+ or CD8+ T cells sorted from blood, collected in a trial of the OX40 agonist ivuxolimab. The receptor set was obtained from an adult with an advanced solid tumor such as melanoma, head and neck, liver or kidney cancer.

The sample holds one count of this clone. The chain has TRBV30 and TRBJ2-7; 7 nucleotides align to TRBD1. Per germline, CDR1 GTSNPN and CDR2 SVGIG (reference sequence). Trimming took 0 bases from V and 0 from J; bases not matched to a gene: 5. This CDR3 comprises 15 residues. CDR3 sequence reads: CAWSVPWDSSYEQYF. In DNA form, the CDR3 reads TGTGCCTGGAGTGTACCTTGGGACAGCTCCTACGAGCAGTACTTC.

This sequence joins TRBV5-1 and TRBJ1-1; possible D gene TRBD1, 6 bases. This CDR3 comprises 15 residues. Germline V gives CDR1 SGHRS, CDR2 YFSETQ. V was pared by 0 bases and J by 6 bases, with 15 bases between. Written as DNA, the CDR3 is TGCGCCAGCAGCTTGGAGGGGGGGCGGACCGCTGAAGCTTTCTTT. Protein sequence: CASSLEGGRTAEAFF.

The chain joins TRBV5-6 to TRBJ2-5; the D call may be TRBD1 or TRBD2 (5 bases each). The CDR3 runs to 14 residues. The germline V gene encodes CDR1 SGHDT and CDR2 YYEEEE. V lost 4 bases and J 0 bases, leaving 10 bases between the germline ends. The CDR3 nucleotides are TGTGCCAGCAGCCCCACGGGACACCAAGAGACCCAGTACTTC. Amino acid sequence: CASSPTGHQETQYF. The variable domain in full, with the rest retrieved from reference TRBV5-6 and TRBJ2-5, is DAGVTQSPTHLIKTRGQQVTLRCSPKSGHDTVSWYQQALGQGPQFIFQYYEEEERQRGNFPDRFSGHQFPNYSSELNVNALLLGDSALYLCASSPTGHQETQYFGPGTRLLVL.

The V gene is TRBV28, the J gene TRBJ2-7; TRBD2 aligns across 7 bases. Germline V gene sequence: CDR1 MDHEN, CDR2 SYDVKM. J was trimmed by 2 bases and V by 8 bases; bases with no gene match: 9. This CDR3 is built from 14 residues. The CDR3 is CASRISGAAYEQYF. The CDR3 nucleotides read TGTGCCAGCCGTATCAGCGGGGCGGCCTACGAGCAGTACTTC. The entire variable domain, with the rest obtained from reference TRBV28 and TRBJ2-7, is as follows: DVKVTQSSRYLVKRTGEKVFLECVQDMDHENMFWYRQDPGLGLRLIYFSYDVKMKEKGDIPEGYSVSREKKERFSLILESASTNQTSMYLCASRISGAAYEQYFGPGTRLTVT.

This clone was detected only once. This chain connects TRBV30 to TRBJ2-2, with a possible D match to TRBD1 (6 bases). This CDR3 has 15 residues. The germline V gene encodes CDR1 GTSNPN and CDR2 SVGIG (reference sequence). Trimming shortened V by 7 bases and J by 3 bases, and 18 bases separated the two germline ends. This chain's CDR3 is CASLTGTRDTGELFF. The CDR3 region has the DNA TGTGCCTCGCTTACCGGGACAAGGGACACCGGGGAGCTGTTTTTT.

The chain has TRBV9 and TRBJ2-3; D may be TRBD1 or TRBD2 (6 bases each). Germline values: CDR1 SGDLS, CDR2 YYNGEE. The CDR3 has 15 residues. V gave up 7 bases and J gave up 2 bases, with 17 bases separating them. The CDR3 nucleotides are TGTGCCAGCTCCCAGGGGTGGGGGGCCACAGATACGCAGTATTTT. Its protein is CASSQGWGATDTQYF.

The J gene is TRBJ2-3, the V gene TRBV7-3; D remains ambiguous. The CDR3 is 15 residues long. Trimming pared 5 bases from V and 2 bases from J, leaving 14 bases between. Germline values: CDR1 SGHTA, CDR2 FQGTGA. The CDR3 here is CASSQWARDTDTQYF. In DNA form, the CDR3 reads TGTGCCAGCAGCCAATGGGCTAGAGACACAGATACGCAGTATTTT.

The chain links TRBV5-1 to TRBJ1-1; D perhaps matches TRBD1 (6 bases). Per the germline V gene, CDR1 is SGHRS and CDR2 is YFSETQ. With 2 bases removed from V and 1 base from J, the gap between germline ends came to 12 bases. The CDR3 sequence is 15 residues long. CDR3: CASSLQGNTNTEAFF. The DNA for the CDR3 is TGCGCCAGCAGCTTACAGGGTAATACGAACACTGAAGCTTTCTTT.

This clone was recorded once. The chain carries TRBV2 and TRBJ2-5; 10 nucleotides agree with TRBD1. Germline assignment: CDR1 SNHLY and CDR2 FYNNEI. The V and J ends lost 5 bases and 4 bases, in that order; junction bases with no gene match: 4. This CDR3 has 14 residues. CDR3 residues: CASSSTGGPETQYF. CDR3 coding DNA: TGTGCCAGCAGTTCGACAGGGGGCCCAGAGACCCAGTACTTC.

The chain combines TRBV7-2 with TRBJ1-4, with D unclear. Germline V gene data show CDR1 as SGHTA and CDR2 as FQGNSA. V gave up 0 bases and J gave up 11 bases, with 10 bases separating them. The CDR3 runs to 13 residues. Here the CDR3 reads CASSLAAGMKLFF. The CDR3 DNA is TGTGCCAGCAGCTTAGCGGCCGGGATGAAACTGTTTTTT.

V is TRBV10-3 and J is TRBJ2-4, with D perhaps given as TRBD1 or TRBD2 (5 bases each). This CDR3 contains 14 residues. Deletions cut 2 bases from V and 8 bases from J, with 13 bases between. Per the germline V gene, CDR1 is ENHRY and CDR2 is SYGVKD. CDR3 bases: TGTGCCATCAGTGAGGGCAGGGACGGGGACATTCAGTACTTC. Protein: CAISEGRDGDIQYF.

The gene calls are TRBV5-1 and TRBJ2-1; D call uncertain. This CDR3 has 15 amino acids. Trimming pared 4 bases from V and 7 bases from J, leaving 18 bases between. Germline V CDR1 and CDR2: SGHRS, YFSETQ. CDR3 loop: CASSTTPSLGNEQFF. Here the CDR3 DNA reads TGCGCCAGCAGCACGACACCCAGTTTGGGGAATGAGCAGTTCTTC. Together with reference TRBV5-1 and TRBJ2-1, the CDR3 gives the full variable domain: KAGVTQTPRYLIKTRGQQVTLSCSPISGHRSVSWYQQTPGQGLQFLFEYFSETQRNKGNFPGRFSGRQFSNSRSEMNVSTLELGDSALYLCASSTTPSLGNEQFFGPGTRLTVL.

This clone was counted between two and nine times. This chain uses TRBV29-1 with TRBJ2-7, with D uncertain. Germline CDR1 and CDR2: SQVTM and ANQGSEA. V lost 2 bases and J lost 3, with 8 bases in between. CDR3 length: 12 amino acids. The CDR3, as DNA: TGCAGCGTTGAAAACACGAACTACGAGCAGTACTTC. It translates to CSVENTNYEQYF.

This clone has a handful of counts. The chain links TRBV23-1 to TRBJ2-7, with D maybe TRBD1 (6 bases). TRBV23-1 is given ORF status, its function remaining uncertain. The ends were cut back, 0 bases at V and 9 bases at J, with 21 bases in the middle. The CDR3 spans 16 residues. As DNA, the CDR3 is TGCGCCAGCAGTCAATCGGGGCCGGGGACACCCCGAGGGCAGTACTTC. This codes for CASSQSGPGTPRGQYF.